This section outlines one T cell receptor (beta chain) sequence together with its context. The data stem from a study of metastatic and nonmetastatic thyroid tumors. The J segment lost 2 bases and the V segment lost 6 bases, leaving 6 bases of the junction unmatched. Germline V gene data show CDR1 as MNHNS and CDR2 as SASEGT. The CDR3 has 15 residues. TCRdb recomputed clones from the PCR reads via MiXCR. The sample carries roughly 34,000 clones, about 40% recorded once. Every patient was untreated before thyroid surgery. The chain recombines TRBV6-1 with TRBJ2-3, with 9 bases aligning to TRBD2. The source is a female donor with papillary thyroid cancer or a benign thyroid nodule (not recorded which). Some clones in this sample may be carry-over from other donors' samples. Sequenced: tumor tissue. CDR3 bases: TGTGCCAGCAGCCTGACTAGCGGCTACACAGATACGCAGTATTTT. Its translation: CASSLTSGYTDTQYF.